The TCR beta chain described here comes from a study of shared clonotypes between healthy human individuals. Study findings and constraints: It was the few donors that limited the genetic and exposure-history diversity represented.

Sequencing was performed with immunoSEQ multiplex PCR; in TCRdb, only in-frame clones are kept and a portion is missing. The table records a few hundred thousand clones, around 97% of them present only once. The investigators split CD4+ cells into a CD45RA+ naive subset and a CD45RA-negative memory subset. This clone appeared a single time. Its target is not known. CDR1 is SGHAT, CDR2 FQNNGV, per germline. This CDR3 is 16 amino acids long. Trimming pared 5 bases from V and 2 bases from J, leaving 18 bases between. Sequencing used naive CD4+ T cells sorted from blood. Subset of the sample: CD45RA+ positively selected. This sequence originates from a young woman in good health. The chain carries TRBV11-2 and TRBJ2-5, with D maybe TRBD2 (6 bases). CDR3 nucleotides: TGTGCCAGCAGCCCTAGGGAGGCAGGGCTTCAAGAGACCCAGTACTTC. It encodes CASSPREAGLQETQYF.